This record looks at one TCR beta chain sequence and its context. This entry comes from a study of blood T cell repertoires in COVID-19. The CDR3 totals 14 residues. Germline V gene data show CDR1 as SGHTA and CDR2 as FQGNSA. V shed 6 bases and J 10 bases; nucleotides not matched to a gene: 7. The method was immunoSEQ multiplex PCR; TCRdb's version includes in-frame clones alone and lacks a portion of them. The data contain under 250,000 clones, 88% of them seen just once; the ten biggest clones take up over 2.5%. The sample comprised PBMCs or T cells enriched from blood (not recorded which). The TCR sequence derives from a woman aged 40 to 50 who had been exposed to COVID-19. This chain joins TRBV7-2 and TRBJ1-6; TRBD1 matches 9 bases. The CDR3 sequence is CASSYRGQNSPLHF. For the CDR3, the DNA is TGTGCCAGCAGTTACAGGGGGCAGAACTCACCCCTCCACTTT.